This TCR beta chain stems from a study of blood T cells in healthy people across ages. Then a second PCR, running roughly 7 to 11 cycles, was carried out with a sample-barcoded 5' primer and a J-beta primer mix. Tagging of each cDNA molecule was performed by a template-switch adaptor with 12 random nucleotides. TCRdb re-called the 5' RACE reads through MiXCR, storing one row per CDR3 protein. The table records around 1,900,000 distinct CDR3 sequences, about two fifths of them present only once. This clonotype appeared a few times. Its target is not known. Study results and caveats: Naive T cell percentage by flow cytometry tracked strongly with beta diversity. Total diversity from one million sequenced T cells was likely underestimated. Getting older went along with TCR beta diversity per million T cells dropping roughly linearly.

This clonotype was obtained from a human donor in good health. Material for sequencing was blood.

The CDR3 DNA is TGTGCCAGCAGCAAGCAGGCTCCCCCGGGGGAGCAGTACTTC. Amino acids: CASSKQAPPGEQYF. V gene TRBV21-1 combines with J gene TRBJ2-5; TRBD1, the table's D call, lacks a check against the DNA. TRBV21-1 is an annotated pseudogene. The CDR3 has 14 amino acids.